This passage covers 15 T cell receptor beta chains from one sample sequenced in a study of glioma-infiltrating T cells after dendritic cell vaccination. Indicated time point: after dendritic cell vaccination, including at tumor progression/relapse. Assay used: immunoSEQ multiplex PCR; TCRdb lists only in-frame clones, some missing. The sample holds about 46,000 clones, roughly 90% seen once. This material consisted of blood, taken after dendritic cell vaccination. The receptors shown here come from a human donor with glioblastoma.

This chain links TRBV7-3 with TRBJ2-5, with D possibly TRBD2 on 6 matching bases. V lost 1 base and J 5 bases, leaving 14 bases between the germline ends. The CDR3 totals 15 residues. Germline V gene sequence: CDR1 SGHTA, CDR2 FQGTGA. CDR3 bases: TGTGCCAGCAGCTTAAATGGGAGGAAGGTTGAGACCCAGTACTTC. Residues: CASSLNGRKVETQYF.

The chain employs TRBV10-3 and TRBJ1-5; TRBD1 is a possible D gene (5 bases). The CDR3 totals 12 residues. Germline V gene sequence: CDR1 ENHRY, CDR2 SYGVKD. V was pared by 7 bases and J by 6 bases, with 10 bases between. CDR3 nucleotides: TGTGCCATCACGGGGGTGGGTCAGCCCCAGCATTTT. Translated, it gives CAITGVGQPQHF.

This clone has just one count. The chain couples TRBV11-1 to TRBJ2-5, with 7 bases lining up with TRBD2. V trimming: 5 bases; J trimming: 5 bases; junction bases outside the gene matches: 11. The V gene's germline CDR1 is SGHAT and CDR2 FQDESV (reference sequence). The CDR3 is made up of 15 amino acids. The CDR3 nucleotides read TGTGCCAGCAGCGCACTAAGGACTAGTGCGGAGACCCAGTACTTC. Residues: CASSALRTSAETQYF.

The J gene is TRBJ1-1, the V gene TRBV5-4, with 7 bases lining up with TRBD1. The ends lost 3 bases at V and 3 bases at J; junction bases unmatched: 11. The CDR3 runs 16 residues. In germline, CDR1 is SGHNT, CDR2 YYREEE (reference sequence). The CDR3 spells CASSYSMDRRYTEAFF. The CDR3 DNA is TGTGCCAGCAGCTACAGCATGGACAGGCGATACACTGAAGCTTTCTTT.

The chain has TRBV10-3 and TRBJ1-5; D unresolved. CDR1 ENHRY and CDR2 SYGVKD come from the germline V gene. This CDR3 contains 12 residues. The V end was cut by 6 bases, the J end by 2 bases, with 5 bases between. CDR3 DNA: TGTGCCATCAGCGGGGGCAATCAGCCCCAGCATTTT. Protein product: CAISGGNQPQHF.

This clone was counted a single time. This chain links TRBV5-1 with TRBJ2-5; maybe TRBD1 (5 bases). Germline CDR1 and CDR2: SGHRS and YFSETQ. The length of the CDR3 is 15 residues. Between the trimmed V and J ends, which lost 1 base and 1 base, there was a span of 11 bases. CDR3 protein: CASSLKGFSQETQYF. The CDR3 region has the DNA TGCGCCAGCAGCTTGAAGGGGTTCAGCCAAGAGACCCAGTACTTC.

The rearrangement joins TRBV5-5 to TRBJ1-5; D unresolved. This CDR3 region has 15 residues. Germline V gene lookup returns CDR1 SGHKS and CDR2 YYEKEE (reference sequence). V dropped 3 bases and J dropped 3 bases, with 13 bases sitting between them. CDR3 DNA: TGTGCCAGCAGCTGGGAGCAGGCCATCAATCAGCCCCAGCATTTT. Protein product: CASSWEQAINQPQHF.

This clone was seen only once. J is TRBJ1-1 and V is TRBV29-1, with D maybe TRBD1 (5 bases). Germline loops: CDR1 SQVTM, CDR2 ANQGSEA. The germline V and J ends were trimmed by 6 bases and 3 bases, with 14 bases remaining between them. This CDR3 contains 13 residues. The CDR3 sequence is CSVSDSQYTEAFF. DNA of the CDR3: TGCAGCGTCTCAGACAGCCAATACACTGAAGCTTTCTTT.

The chain combines TRBV7-2 with TRBJ1-6; 12 bases are a match to TRBD1. Germline assignment: CDR1 SGHTA and CDR2 FQGNSA. The CDR3 is made up of 15 amino acids. V shed 6 bases, J shed 6 bases, and the junction held 3 bases outside the gene matches. The CDR3 nucleotides are TGTGCCAGCAGACGGGACAGGGGGCTTAATTCACCCCTCCACTTT. This translates into CASRRDRGLNSPLHF.

The chain combines TRBV7-2 with TRBJ1-5; D possibly corresponds to TRBD1 (5 bases). There are 15 residues in the CDR3. The V end was cut by 6 bases, the J end by 4 bases, with 16 bases between. The V gene's germline CDR1 is SGHTA and CDR2 FQGNSA. The DNA of the CDR3 is TGTGCCAGCAGTAGCCGGGGAGGGGCGAATCAGCCCCAGCATTTT. This translates into CASSSRGGANQPQHF.

A note on this clone: A read error may produce the germline difference seen at one junction end. The chain has TRBV7-7 and TRBJ2-5; weak D call: TRBD2 (6 bases). The germline CDR1 and CDR2 sequences are SSHAT and FNYEAQ (reference sequence). The CDR3 loop spans 16 amino acids. This CDR3 is CASSLGLGTLQETQYF. The CDR3 DNA reads as TGTGCTAGCAGCTTAGGGCTTGGGACTCTACAAGAGACCCAGTACTTC.

This chain links TRBV9 with TRBJ2-5, with TRBD1 matching 8 bases. The CDR3 is made up of 15 amino acids. Per germline, CDR1 SGDLS and CDR2 YYNGEE. The J segment lost 2 bases and the V segment lost 2 bases, leaving 5 bases of the junction unmatched. The CDR3, as DNA: TGTGCCAGCAGCGTGAGGACAGGGTTTCAAGAGACCCAGTACTTC. Translated, it gives CASSVRTGFQETQYF. Filled out from reference TRBV9 and TRBJ2-5, the complete variable domain reads DSGVTQTPKHLITATGQRVTLRCSPRSGDLSVYWYQQSLDQGLQFLIQYYNGEERAKGNILERFSAQQFPDLHSELNLSSLELGDSALYFCASSVRTGFQETQYFGPGTRLLVL.

The V call is TRBV11-2, the J call TRBJ2-4; tentative D call: TRBD1 (5 bases). The germline CDR1 and CDR2 sequences are SGHAT and FQNNGV. The CDR3 length is 16 residues. The V and J ends lost 3 bases and 9 bases respectively, with 21 bases between them. CDR3 protein: CASSFEFKHRPTIQYF. The CDR3 region has the DNA TGTGCCAGCAGCTTCGAATTTAAACACAGGCCAACCATTCAGTACTTC.

This chain links TRBV4-1 with TRBJ1-1; maybe TRBD1 (6 bases). V was shortened by 5 bases and J by 0 bases, with 22 bases between the two germline ends. The CDR3 runs 18 residues. Germline CDR1 and CDR2: MGHRA and YSYEKL. CDR3 in DNA: TGCGCCAGCAGCGACCCGTCGCTTGCGGACAGCGTGAACACTGAAGCTTTCTTT. Translated, it gives CASSDPSLADSVNTEAFF.

The chain links TRBV29-1 to TRBJ1-4, with 9 bases matching TRBD1. The V and J ends lost 3 bases and 7 bases, in that order; junction bases with no gene match: 18. The CDR3 is 18 residues long. Germline-derived CDR1 and CDR2 are SQVTM and ANQGSEA. The CDR3 DNA reads as TGCAGCGTTGATCTGGGGGCCGCTCCACAGGGGGCGGGTGAAAAACTGTTTTTT. It codes for CSVDLGAAPQGAGEKLFF.